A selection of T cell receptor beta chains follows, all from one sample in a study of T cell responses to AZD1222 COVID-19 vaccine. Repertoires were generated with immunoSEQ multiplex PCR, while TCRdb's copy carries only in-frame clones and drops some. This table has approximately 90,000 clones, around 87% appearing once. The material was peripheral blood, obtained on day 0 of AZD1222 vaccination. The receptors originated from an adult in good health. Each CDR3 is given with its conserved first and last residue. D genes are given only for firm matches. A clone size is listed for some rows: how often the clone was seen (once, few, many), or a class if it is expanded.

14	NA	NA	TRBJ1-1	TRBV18	CASSPVGGLTEAFF	TGTGCCAGCTCACCAGTTGGAGGGCTCACTGAAGCTTTCTTT
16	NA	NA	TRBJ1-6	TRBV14	CASSQLMEGYNSPLHF	TGTGCCAGCAGCCAACTCATGGAAGGTTATAATTCACCCCTCCACTTT
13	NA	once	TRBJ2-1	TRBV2	CIGQSSSYNEQFF	TGTATCGGGCAGTCGAGCTCCTACAATGAGCAGTTCTTC
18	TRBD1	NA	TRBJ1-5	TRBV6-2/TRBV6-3	CASSYHLDRRRSNQPQHF	TGTGCCAGCAGTTACCATTTGGACAGGCGGCGTAGCAATCAGCCCCAGCATTTT
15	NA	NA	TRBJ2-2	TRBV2	CASSEVRGSTGELFF	TGTGCCAGCAGTGAAGTTAGGGGAAGCACCGGGGAGCTGTTTTTT
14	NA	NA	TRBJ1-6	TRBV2	CASKEGSGNSPLHF	TGTGCCAGCAAAGAGGGCAGTGGGAATTCACCCCTCCACTTT
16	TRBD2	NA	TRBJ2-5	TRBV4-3	CASSVYGGGARETQYF	TGCGCCAGCAGCGTATATGGCGGGGGGGCCCGGGAGACCCAGTACTTC
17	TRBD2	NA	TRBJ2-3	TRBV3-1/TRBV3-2	CASSQKGGSGGAATQYF	TGTGCCAGCAGCCAAAAAGGCGGGAGCGGGGGGGCCGCTACGCAGTATTTT
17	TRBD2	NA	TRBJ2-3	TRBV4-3	CASSQDRSGGGTDTQYF	TGCGCCAGCAGCCAAGATAGGAGCGGGGGAGGGACAGATACGCAGTATTTT
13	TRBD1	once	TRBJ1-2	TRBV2	CASSTGTAYGYTF	TGTGCCAGCAGCACCGGGACAGCCTATGGCTACACCTTC
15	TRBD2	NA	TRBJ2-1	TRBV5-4	CASSPGGASYNEQFF	TGTGCCAGCAGCCCCGGGGGGGCATCCTACAATGAGCAGTTCTTC
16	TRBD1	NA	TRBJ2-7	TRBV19	CASSLQGANRGDEQYF	TGTGCCAGTAGTCTACAGGGGGCTAATCGAGGCGACGAGCAGTACTTC
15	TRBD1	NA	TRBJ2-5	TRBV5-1	CASSARDRDVSGQYF	TGCGCCAGCAGCGCCCGGGACAGGGACGTGAGTGGCCAGTACTTC
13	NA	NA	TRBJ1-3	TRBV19	CASKAFSGNTIYF	TGTGCCAGTAAGGCGTTCTCTGGAAACACCATATATTTT
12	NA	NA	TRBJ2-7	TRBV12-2	CASRKPTYEQYF	TGTGCAAGTCGCAAACCAACCTACGAGCAGTACTTC
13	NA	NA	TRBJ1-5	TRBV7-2	CASSAQGYQPQHF	TGTGCCAGCAGCGCCCAGGGTTATCAGCCCCAGCATTTT
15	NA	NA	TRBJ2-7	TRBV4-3	CASSQDGGNEYEQYF	TGCGCCAGCAGCCAAGATGGAGGGAACGAGTACGAGCAGTACTTC
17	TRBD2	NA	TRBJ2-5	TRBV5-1	CASSSGSVLAGVETQYF	TGCGCCAGCAGCTCCGGATCGGTTCTAGCGGGGGTAGAGACCCAGTACTTC
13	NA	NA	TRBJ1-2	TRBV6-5	CASRVPPDYGYTF	TGTGCCAGCAGGGTGCCCCCAGACTATGGCTACACCTTC
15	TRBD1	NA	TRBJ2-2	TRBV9	CASSVTGTNTGELFF	TGTGCCAGCAGCGTGACAGGGACCAACACCGGGGAGCTGTTTTTT
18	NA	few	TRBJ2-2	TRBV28	CASSRGPPRTRLTGELFF	TGTGCCAGCAGCCGCGGCCCCCCACGGACCCGATTGACCGGGGAGCTGTTTTTT
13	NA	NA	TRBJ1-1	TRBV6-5	CATLSGAPRRAFF	TGTGCCACCCTCAGTGGGGCGCCGAGGCGAGCTTTCTTT
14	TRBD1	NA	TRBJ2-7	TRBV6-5	CASRTGTANYEQYF	TGTGCCAGCAGAACCGGGACAGCGAACTACGAGCAGTACTTC
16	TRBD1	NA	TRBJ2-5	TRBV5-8	CASSPSGTEYQETQYF	TGTGCCAGCAGCCCATCCGGGACAGAATACCAAGAGACCCAGTACTTC
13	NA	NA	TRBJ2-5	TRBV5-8	CASSLRQQETQYF	TGTGCCAGCAGCTTGAGGCAGCAAGAGACCCAGTACTTC
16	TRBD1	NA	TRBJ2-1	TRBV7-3	CASSPRTGPQYNEQFF	TGTGCCAGCAGCCCGAGGACAGGGCCCCAATACAATGAGCAGTTCTTC
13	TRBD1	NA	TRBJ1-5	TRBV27	CASSSQGAQPQHF	TGTGCCAGCAGCTCACAGGGGGCCCAGCCCCAGCATTTT
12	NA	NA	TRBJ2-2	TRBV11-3	CASSLDTGELFF	TGTGCCAGCAGCTTGGACACCGGGGAGCTGTTTTTT
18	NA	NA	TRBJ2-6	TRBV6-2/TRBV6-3	CASSYSEVALVGANVLTF	TGTGCCAGCAGTTACTCCGAGGTGGCTTTGGTTGGGGCCAACGTCCTGACTTTC
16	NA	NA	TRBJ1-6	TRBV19	CASSTRGTGFDSPLHF	TGTGCCAGTAGTACCCGGGGTACAGGGTTTGATTCACCCCTCCACTTT
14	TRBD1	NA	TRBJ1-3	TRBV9	CASRGQYGGNTIYF	TGTGCCAGCAGGGGACAGTACGGTGGAAACACCATATATTTT
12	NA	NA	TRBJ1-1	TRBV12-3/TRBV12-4	CASSRRYFEAFF	TGTGCCAGCAGTCGCAGATATTTCGAAGCTTTCTTT
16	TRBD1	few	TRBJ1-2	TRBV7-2	CASSLIPRQGGYGYTF	TGTGCCAGCAGCTTAATCCCCAGACAGGGAGGATATGGCTACACCTTC
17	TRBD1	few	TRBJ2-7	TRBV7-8	CASSLGGDRVKAYEQYF	TGTGCCAGCAGCTTAGGTGGGGACAGGGTAAAAGCCTACGAGCAGTACTTC
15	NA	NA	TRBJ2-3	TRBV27	CASSYNYGGRDTQYF	TGTGCCAGCAGTTATAATTACGGGGGGCGAGATACGCAGTATTTT
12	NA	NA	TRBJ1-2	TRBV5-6	CASSLGLYGYTF	TGTGCCAGCAGCTTAGGGCTTTATGGCTACACCTTC
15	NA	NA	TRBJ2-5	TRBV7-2	CASSPSRGTQETQYF	TGTGCCAGCAGCCCCTCGCGGGGGACACAAGAGACCCAGTACTTC
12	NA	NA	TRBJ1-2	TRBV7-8	CASSLVGSGYTF	TGTGCCAGCAGCTTAGTGGGGTCCGGCTACACCTTC
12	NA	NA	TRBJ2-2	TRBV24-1	CASKGYTGELFF	TGTGCCTCCAAGGGGTATACCGGGGAGCTGTTTTTT
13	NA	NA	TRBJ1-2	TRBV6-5	CASSRPAQGGYTF	TGTGCCAGCAGCCGGCCGGCTCAGGGGGGCTACACCTTC
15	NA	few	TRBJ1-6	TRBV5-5	CASSLDPGARSPLHF	TGTGCCAGCAGCTTGGATCCAGGGGCGCGGTCACCCCTCCACTTT
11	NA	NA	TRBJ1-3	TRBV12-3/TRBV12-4	CASSPEDTIYF	TGTGCCAGCAGTCCCGAGGACACCATATATTTT
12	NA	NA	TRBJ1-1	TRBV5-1	CASSPGGTEAFF	TGCGCCAGCAGTCCGGGCGGCACTGAAGCTTTCTTT
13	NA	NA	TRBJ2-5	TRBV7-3	CASSLQYQETQYF	TGTGCCAGCAGCCTGCAGTACCAAGAGACCCAGTACTTC
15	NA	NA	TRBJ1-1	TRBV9	CASSVGTANYAEAFF	TGTGCCAGCAGCGTAGGGACGGCCAACTACGCTGAAGCTTTCTTT
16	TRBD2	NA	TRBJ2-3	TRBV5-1	CASSATGTSRRDTQYF	TGCGCCAGCAGCGCGACCGGGACTAGCAGAAGAGATACGCAGTATTTT
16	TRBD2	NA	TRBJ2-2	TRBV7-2	CASSLVSGGNTGELFF	TGTGCCAGCAGCTTAGTGAGCGGGGGTAACACCGGGGAGCTGTTTTTT
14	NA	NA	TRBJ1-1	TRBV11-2	CASSAGPAYTEAFF	TGTGCCAGCAGCGCGGGACCGGCGTACACTGAAGCTTTCTTT
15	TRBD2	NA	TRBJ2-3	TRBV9	CASSATSGNTDTQYF	TGTGCCAGCAGCGCAACTAGCGGGAACACAGATACGCAGTATTTT
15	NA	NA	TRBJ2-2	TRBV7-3	CASSPAGANTGELFF	TGTGCCAGCAGCCCCGCCGGGGCGAACACCGGGGAGCTGTTTTTT
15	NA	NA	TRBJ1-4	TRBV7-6	CASSLAAPPTEKLFF	TGTGCCAGCAGCTTGGCTGCCCCACCTACTGAAAAACTGTTTTTT
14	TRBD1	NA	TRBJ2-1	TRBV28	CASREDRVVNEQFF	TGTGCCAGCAGAGAGGACAGGGTCGTCAACGAGCAGTTCTTC
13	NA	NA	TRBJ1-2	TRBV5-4	CASTRVGGHGYTF	TGTGCCAGCACCCGGGTGGGGGGCCATGGCTACACCTTC